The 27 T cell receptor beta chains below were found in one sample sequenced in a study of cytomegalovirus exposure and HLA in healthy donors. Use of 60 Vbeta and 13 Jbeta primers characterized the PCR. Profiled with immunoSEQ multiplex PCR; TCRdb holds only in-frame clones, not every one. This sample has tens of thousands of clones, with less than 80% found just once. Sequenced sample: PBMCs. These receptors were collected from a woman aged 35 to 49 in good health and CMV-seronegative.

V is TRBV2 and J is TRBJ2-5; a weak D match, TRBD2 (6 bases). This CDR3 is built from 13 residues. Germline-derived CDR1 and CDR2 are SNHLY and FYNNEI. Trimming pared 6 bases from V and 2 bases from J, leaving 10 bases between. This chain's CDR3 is CASSRDLQETQYF. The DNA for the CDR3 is TGTGCCAGCAGCAGGGACTTGCAAGAGACCCAGTACTTC.

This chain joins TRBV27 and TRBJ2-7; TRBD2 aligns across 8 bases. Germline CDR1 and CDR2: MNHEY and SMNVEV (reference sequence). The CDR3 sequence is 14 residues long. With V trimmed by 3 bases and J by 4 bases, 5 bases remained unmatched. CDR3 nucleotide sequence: TGTGCCAGCAGTTTTGAGCGGGGGCGTTACGAGCAGTACTTC. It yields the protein CASSFERGRYEQYF.

CDR3 protein: CASSPVGGEAFF. The CDR3 region has the DNA TGTGCCAGCAGCCCTGTGGGGGGGGAAGCTTTCTTT. V usage is TRBV13 and J usage is TRBJ1-1, with D maybe TRBD1 (5 bases). Germline V lookup: CDR1 PRHDT, CDR2 FYEKMQ (reference sequence). The CDR3 is 12 amino acids. The V end lost 5 bases, the J end lost 8 bases, and 12 bases lay between the germline ends.

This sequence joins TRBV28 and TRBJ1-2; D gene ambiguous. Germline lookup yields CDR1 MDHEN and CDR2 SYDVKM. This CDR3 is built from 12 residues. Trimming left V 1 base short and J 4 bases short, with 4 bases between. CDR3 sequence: CASSLSGYGYTF. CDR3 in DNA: TGTGCCAGCAGTTTATCGGGCTATGGCTACACCTTC.

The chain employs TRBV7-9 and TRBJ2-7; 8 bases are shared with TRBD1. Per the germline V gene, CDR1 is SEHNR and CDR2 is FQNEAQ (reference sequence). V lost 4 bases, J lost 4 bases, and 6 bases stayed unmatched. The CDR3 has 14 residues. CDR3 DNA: TGTGCCAGCAGCTCATCCGGGACAGGTTACGAGCAGTACTTC. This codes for CASSSSGTGYEQYF. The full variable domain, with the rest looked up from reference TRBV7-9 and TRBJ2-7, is DTGVSQNPRHKITKRGQNVTFRCDPISEHNRLYWYRQTLGQGPEFLTYFQNEAQLEKSRLLSDRFSAERPKGSFSTLEIQRTEQGDSAMYLCASSSSGTGYEQYFGPGTRLTVT.

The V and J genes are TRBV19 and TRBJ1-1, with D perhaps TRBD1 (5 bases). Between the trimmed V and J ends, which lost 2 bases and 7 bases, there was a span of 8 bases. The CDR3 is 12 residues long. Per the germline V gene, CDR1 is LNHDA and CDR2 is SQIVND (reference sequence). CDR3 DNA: TGTGCCAGTAGTATAACGGGGGTTGAAGCTTTCTTT. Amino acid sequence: CASSITGVEAFF.

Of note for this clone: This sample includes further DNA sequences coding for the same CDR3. The CDR3 protein is CASSYTTGNQPQHF. The CDR3 DNA sequence: TGTGCCAGCAGTTACACCACAGGAAATCAGCCCCAGCATTTT. The V and J genes are TRBV6-6 and TRBJ1-5, with D possibly being TRBD1 (5 bases). The V end was cut by 2 bases, the J end by 4 bases, with 9 bases between. The germline V gene has CDR1 MNHNY and CDR2 SVGAGI (reference sequence). This CDR3 is built from 14 residues.

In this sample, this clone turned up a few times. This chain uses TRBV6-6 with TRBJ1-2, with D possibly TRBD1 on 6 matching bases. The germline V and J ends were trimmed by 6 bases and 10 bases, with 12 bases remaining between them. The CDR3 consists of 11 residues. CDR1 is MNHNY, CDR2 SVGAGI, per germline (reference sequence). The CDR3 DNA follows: TGTGCCAGCAGCAATACAGGGAACTACACCTTC. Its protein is CASSNTGNYTF.

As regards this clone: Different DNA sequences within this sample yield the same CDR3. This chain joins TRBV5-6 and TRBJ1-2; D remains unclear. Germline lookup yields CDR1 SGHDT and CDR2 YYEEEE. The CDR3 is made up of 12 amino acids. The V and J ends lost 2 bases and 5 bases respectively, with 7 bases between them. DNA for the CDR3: TGTGCCAGCAGCTTCAGTAATTATGGCTACACCTTC. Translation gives CASSFSNYGYTF.

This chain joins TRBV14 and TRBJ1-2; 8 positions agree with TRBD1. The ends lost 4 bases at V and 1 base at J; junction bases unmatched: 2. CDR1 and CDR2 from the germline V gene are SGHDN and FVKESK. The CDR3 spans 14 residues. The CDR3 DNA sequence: TGTGCCAGCAGCCCAGGGGGCGGTAACTATGGCTACACCTTC. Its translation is CASSPGGGNYGYTF.

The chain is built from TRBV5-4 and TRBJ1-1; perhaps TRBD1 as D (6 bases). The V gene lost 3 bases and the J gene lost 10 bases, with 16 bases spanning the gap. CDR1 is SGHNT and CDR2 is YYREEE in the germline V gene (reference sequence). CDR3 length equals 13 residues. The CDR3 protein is CASSWDTESAAFF. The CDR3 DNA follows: TGTGCCAGCAGCTGGGACACGGAGAGTGCAGCTTTCTTT. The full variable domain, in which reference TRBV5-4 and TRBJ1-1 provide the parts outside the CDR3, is ETGVTQSPTHLIKTRGQQVTLRCSSQSGHNTVSWYQQALGQGPQFIFQYYREEENGRGNFPPRFSGLQFPNYSSELNVNALELDDSALYLCASSWDTESAAFFGQGTRLTVV.

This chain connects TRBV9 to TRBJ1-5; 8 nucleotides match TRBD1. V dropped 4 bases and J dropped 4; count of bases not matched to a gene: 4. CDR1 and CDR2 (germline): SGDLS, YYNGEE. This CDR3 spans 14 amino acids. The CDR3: CASSPQGANQPQHF. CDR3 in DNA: TGTGCCAGCAGCCCCCAGGGGGCAAATCAGCCCCAGCATTTT. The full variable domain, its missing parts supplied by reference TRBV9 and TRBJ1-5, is DSGVTQTPKHLITATGQRVTLRCSPRSGDLSVYWYQQSLDQGLQFLIQYYNGEERAKGNILERFSAQQFPDLHSELNLSSLELGDSALYFCASSPQGANQPQHFGDGTRLSIL.

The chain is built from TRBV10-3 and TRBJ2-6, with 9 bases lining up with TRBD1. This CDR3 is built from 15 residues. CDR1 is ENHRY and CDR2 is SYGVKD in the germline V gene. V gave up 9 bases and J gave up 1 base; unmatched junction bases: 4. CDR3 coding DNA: TGTGCCATTGGGACAGGGAGATCTGGGGCCAACGTCCTGACTTTC. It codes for CAIGTGRSGANVLTF.

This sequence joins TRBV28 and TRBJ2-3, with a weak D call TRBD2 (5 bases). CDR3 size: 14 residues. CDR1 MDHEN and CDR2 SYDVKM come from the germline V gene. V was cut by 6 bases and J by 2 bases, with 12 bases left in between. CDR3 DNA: TGTGCCAGCAGCCCCAGACTACCCACAGATACGCAGTATTTT. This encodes CASSPRLPTDTQYF. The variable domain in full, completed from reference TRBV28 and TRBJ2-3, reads DVKVTQSSRYLVKRTGEKVFLECVQDMDHENMFWYRQDPGLGLRLIYFSYDVKMKEKGDIPEGYSVSREKKERFSLILESASTNQTSMYLCASSPRLPTDTQYFGPGTRLTVL.

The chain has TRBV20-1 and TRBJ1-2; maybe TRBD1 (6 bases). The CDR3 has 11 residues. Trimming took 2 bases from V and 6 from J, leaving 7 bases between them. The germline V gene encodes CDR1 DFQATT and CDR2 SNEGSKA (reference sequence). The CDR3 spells CSARYRDGYTF. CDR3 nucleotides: TGCAGTGCTAGATACAGGGATGGCTACACCTTC.

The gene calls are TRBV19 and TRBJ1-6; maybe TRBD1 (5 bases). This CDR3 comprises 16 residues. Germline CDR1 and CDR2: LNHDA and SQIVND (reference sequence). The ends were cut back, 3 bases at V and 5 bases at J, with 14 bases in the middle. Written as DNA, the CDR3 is TGTGCCAGTAGTATTGTGCCTGGGGGGAATAATTCACCCCTCCACTTT. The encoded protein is CASSIVPGGNNSPLHF. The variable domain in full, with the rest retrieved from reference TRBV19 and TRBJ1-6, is DGGITQSPKYLFRKEGQNVTLSCEQNLNHDAMYWYRQDPGQGLRLIYYSQIVNDFQKGDIAEGYSVSREKKESFPLTVTSAQKNPTAFYLCASSIVPGGNNSPLHFGNGTRLTVT.

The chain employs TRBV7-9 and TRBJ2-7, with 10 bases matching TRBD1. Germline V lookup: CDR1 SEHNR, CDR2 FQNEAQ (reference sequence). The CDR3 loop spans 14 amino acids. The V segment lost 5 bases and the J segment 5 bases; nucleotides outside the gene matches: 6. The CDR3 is CASSLTGTGDEQYF. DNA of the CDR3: TGTGCCAGCAGCCTAACCGGGACAGGGGACGAGCAGTACTTC.

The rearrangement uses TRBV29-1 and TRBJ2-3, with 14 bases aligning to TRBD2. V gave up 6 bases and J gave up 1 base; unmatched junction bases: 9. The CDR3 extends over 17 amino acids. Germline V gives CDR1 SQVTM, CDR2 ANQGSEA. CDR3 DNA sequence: TGCAGCGTGGTGACTAGCGGGAGGGAGACTGGCACAGATACGCAGTATTTT. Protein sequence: CSVVTSGRETGTDTQYF.

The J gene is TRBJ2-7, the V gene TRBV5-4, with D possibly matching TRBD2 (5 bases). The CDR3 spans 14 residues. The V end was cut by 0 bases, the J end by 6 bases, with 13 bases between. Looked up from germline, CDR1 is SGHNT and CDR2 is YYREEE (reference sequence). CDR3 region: CASSLELDIVEQYF. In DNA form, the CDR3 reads TGTGCCAGCAGCTTGGAACTAGATATCGTCGAGCAGTACTTC.

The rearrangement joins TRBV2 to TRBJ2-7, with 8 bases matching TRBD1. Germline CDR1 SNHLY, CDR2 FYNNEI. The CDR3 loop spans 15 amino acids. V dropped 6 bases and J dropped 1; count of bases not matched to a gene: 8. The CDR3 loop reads CASRRQGLGSYEQYF. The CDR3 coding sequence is TGTGCCAGCAGAAGACAGGGGTTGGGGTCCTACGAGCAGTACTTC.

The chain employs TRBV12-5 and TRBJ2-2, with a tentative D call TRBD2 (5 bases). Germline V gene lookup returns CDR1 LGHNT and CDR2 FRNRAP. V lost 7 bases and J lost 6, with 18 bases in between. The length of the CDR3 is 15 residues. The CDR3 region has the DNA TGTGCTAGTGCCTTTAGTGAGGGAGTGTCCGGGGAGCTGTTTTTT. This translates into CASAFSEGVSGELFF.

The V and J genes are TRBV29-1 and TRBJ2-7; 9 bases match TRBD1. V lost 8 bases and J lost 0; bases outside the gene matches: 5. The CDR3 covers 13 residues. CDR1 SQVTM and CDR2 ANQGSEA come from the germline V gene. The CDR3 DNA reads TGCAGCATTGGACAGGGGAGCTCCTACGAGCAGTACTTC. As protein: CSIGQGSSYEQYF.

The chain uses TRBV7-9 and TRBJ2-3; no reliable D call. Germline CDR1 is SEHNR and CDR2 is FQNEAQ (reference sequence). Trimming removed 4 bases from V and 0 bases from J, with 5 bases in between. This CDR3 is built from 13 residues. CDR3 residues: CASSSTSTDTQYF. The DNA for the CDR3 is TGTGCCAGCAGCTCGACTAGCACAGATACGCAGTATTTT. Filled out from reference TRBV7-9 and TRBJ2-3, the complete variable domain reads DTGVSQNPRHKITKRGQNVTFRCDPISEHNRLYWYRQTLGQGPEFLTYFQNEAQLEKSRLLSDRFSAERPKGSFSTLEIQRTEQGDSAMYLCASSSTSTDTQYFGPGTRLTVL.

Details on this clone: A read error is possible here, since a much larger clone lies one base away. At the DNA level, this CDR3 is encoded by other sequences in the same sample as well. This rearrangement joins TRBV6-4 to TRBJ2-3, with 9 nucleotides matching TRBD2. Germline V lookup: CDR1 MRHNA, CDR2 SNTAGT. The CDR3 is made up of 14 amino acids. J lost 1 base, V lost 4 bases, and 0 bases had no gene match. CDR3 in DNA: TGTGCCAGCAGTGTAGCGGGAGGCACAGATACGCAGTATTTT. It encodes CASSVAGGTDTQYF.

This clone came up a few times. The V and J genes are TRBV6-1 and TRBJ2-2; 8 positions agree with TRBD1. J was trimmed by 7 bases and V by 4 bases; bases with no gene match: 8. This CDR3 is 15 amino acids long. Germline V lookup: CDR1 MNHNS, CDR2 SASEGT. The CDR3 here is CASSGQQGVIGELFF. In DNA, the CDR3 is TGTGCCAGCAGTGGTCAACAGGGGGTAATCGGGGAGCTGTTTTTT.

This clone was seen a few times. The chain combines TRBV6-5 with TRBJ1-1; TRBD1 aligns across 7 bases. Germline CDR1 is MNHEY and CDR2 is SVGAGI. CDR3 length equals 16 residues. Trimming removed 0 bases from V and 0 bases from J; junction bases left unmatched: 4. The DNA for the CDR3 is TGTGCCAGCAGTTACTCAGGGGGCGAGGTGAACACTGAAGCTTTCTTT. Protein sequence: CASSYSGGEVNTEAFF.

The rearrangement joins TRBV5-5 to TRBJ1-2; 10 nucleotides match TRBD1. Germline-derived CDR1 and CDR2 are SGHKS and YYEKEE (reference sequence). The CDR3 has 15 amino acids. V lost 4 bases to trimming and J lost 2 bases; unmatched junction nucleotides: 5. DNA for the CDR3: TGTGCCAGCAGCGGGAGACAGGGGGCAAACTATGGCTACACCTTC. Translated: CASSGRQGANYGYTF.